A single sample is the source of the 30 T cell receptor beta chains below, sequenced in a study of OX40 agonist ivuxolimab in advanced cancers. Only in-frame clones appear in the TCRdb table, and some are missing; sequencing was by immunoSEQ multiplex PCR. The sample lists tens of thousands of clones, around 87% occurring once. The source material was CD4+ or CD8+ T cells sorted from blood, sampled in a trial of the OX40 agonist ivuxolimab. The source of these receptors is an adult with an advanced solid tumor such as melanoma, head and neck, liver or kidney cancer.

This chain connects TRBV27 to TRBJ2-7; weak D call: TRBD2 (8 bases). The CDR3 is 15 residues long. The germline gives CDR1 MNHEY, CDR2 SMNVEV (reference sequence). The V end was cut by 6 bases, the J end by 1 base, with 16 bases between. As DNA, the CDR3 is TGTGCCAGCAGCAGGGGGACTAGTGTGTCCTACGAGCAGTACTTC. Protein product: CASSRGTSVSYEQYF.

The CDR3 reads CASSYDRVQETQYF. The CDR3 coding sequence is TGCGCCAGCAGCTACGACAGGGTACAAGAGACCCAGTACTTC. The J gene is TRBJ2-5, the V gene TRBV5-1; 7 positions match TRBD1. From germline, CDR1 is SGHRS and CDR2 YFSETQ. With V trimmed by 3 bases and J by 2 bases, 4 bases remained unmatched. The CDR3 spans 14 residues.

CDR3 coding DNA: TGTGCCAGCAGCTTAGTGGGTGGACAGGGGGCGCATCAGCCCCAGCATTTT. Amino acids: CASSLVGGQGAHQPQHF. The chain carries TRBV7-8 and TRBJ1-5, with TRBD1 matching over 11 bases. Trimming cost V 1 base and J 5 bases; bases outside gene matches: 7. Germline-derived CDR1 and CDR2 are SGHVS and FQNEAQ. The CDR3 runs to 17 residues.

The rearrangement uses TRBV7-3 and TRBJ2-6, with D unresolved. V lost 2 bases to trimming and J lost 0 bases, with 8 bases between them. Germline CDR1 SGHTA, CDR2 FQGTGA. CDR3 length: 16 residues. CDR3 in amino acids: CASSLGQTSGANVLTF. The CDR3 DNA sequence: TGTGCCAGCAGCTTAGGGCAGACCTCTGGGGCCAACGTCCTGACTTTC.

This chain uses TRBV7-6 with TRBJ2-1, with 12 bases aligning to TRBD1. The germline gives CDR1 SGHVS, CDR2 FNYEAQ. After removal of 4 bases from V and 7 bases from J, the junction contained 8 bases not matched to a gene. The CDR3 is 16 amino acids. As DNA, the CDR3 is TGTGCCAGCAGCTCGCCCGGGACAGGGGGCAGGAATGAGCAGTTCTTC. This translates into CASSSPGTGGRNEQFF.

This chain joins TRBV7-2 and TRBJ1-1; 7 positions agree with TRBD1. CDR3 length equals 15 residues. Trimming at V came to 5 bases and at J to 1 base, leaving 7 bases not matched to a gene. Germline-derived CDR1 and CDR2 are SGHTA and FQGNSA. CDR3 in DNA: TGTGCCAGCAGCGCCCGACAGGGACAGAACACTGAAGCTTTCTTT. Translating gives CASSARQGQNTEAFF.

The rearrangement links TRBV7-9 to TRBJ2-1, with unresolved D. CDR1 and CDR2 (germline): SEHNR, FQNEAQ (reference sequence). This CDR3 has 15 residues. The V end was cut by 4 bases, the J end by 5 bases, with 15 bases between. CDR3 amino acids: CASSSRAGRNNEQFF. In DNA, the CDR3 is TGTGCCAGCAGCTCCCGGGCAGGCAGAAACAATGAGCAGTTCTTC.

The genes are TRBV11-3 and TRBJ2-7; D gene unclear. Germline CDR1 reads SGHNT; CDR2 reads YENEEA. This CDR3 is 12 amino acids long. Between the trimmed V and J ends, which lost 0 bases and 2 bases, there was a span of 2 bases. CDR3 sequence (DNA): TGTGCCAGCAGCTTAGAGGCCTACGAGCAGTACTTC. Protein: CASSLEAYEQYF.

This clone was counted a single time. The rearrangement uses TRBV5-5 and TRBJ2-7; 10 positions agree with TRBD1. Trimming cost V 4 bases and J 3 bases; bases outside gene matches: 7. This CDR3 contains 15 residues. The germline V gene encodes CDR1 SGHKS and CDR2 YYEKEE (reference sequence). The CDR3 coding sequence is TGTGCCAGCAGCGCCGGGACAGGGGCTCTCTACGAGCAGTACTTC. This sequence encodes CASSAGTGALYEQYF.

The chain combines TRBV28 with TRBJ1-2; TRBD1 agrees at 8 bases. Trimming at V came to 4 bases and at J to 3 bases, leaving 10 bases not matched to a gene. The CDR3 loop spans 16 amino acids. In germline, CDR1 is MDHEN, CDR2 SYDVKM. This chain's CDR3 is CASSWVGQENYYGYTF. The CDR3 bases are TGTGCCAGCAGTTGGGTGGGACAGGAGAATTACTATGGCTACACCTTC.

V gene TRBV9 combines with J gene TRBJ1-2, with D maybe TRBD1 (5 bases). The CDR3 has 14 amino acids. Germline assignment: CDR1 SGDLS and CDR2 YYNGEE. Trimming took off 4 bases at V and 1 base at J, with 11 bases between the two ends. CDR3 coding DNA: TGTGCCAGCAGCCAGGGCCTTAGTAACTATGGCTACACCTTC. It encodes CASSQGLSNYGYTF.

The chain employs TRBV2 and TRBJ2-2; D might be TRBD1 (6 bases). Germline values: CDR1 SNHLY, CDR2 FYNNEI. V shed 5 bases and J shed 1 base, with 8 bases lying between them. There are 14 residues in the CDR3. This chain's CDR3 is CASSPRGNTGELFF. CDR3 DNA: TGTGCCAGCAGTCCCAGGGGGAACACCGGGGAGCTGTTTTTT.

The V and J genes are TRBV9 and TRBJ2-2; weak D call: TRBD1 (8 bases). The germline V gene has CDR1 SGDLS and CDR2 YYNGEE. Trimming cost V 4 bases and J 5 bases, with 18 bases left between them. The CDR3 covers 16 residues. The CDR3 sequence is CASSSHRGRATGELFF. For the CDR3, the DNA is TGTGCCAGCAGCTCCCACAGGGGGAGGGCAACCGGGGAGCTGTTTTTT.

The chain links TRBV5-4 to TRBJ2-1; the D gene is possibly TRBD1 (5 bases). The CDR3 totals 14 residues. The germline V gene encodes CDR1 SGHNT and CDR2 YYREEE (reference sequence). Deletions cut 0 bases from V and 7 bases from J, with 11 bases between. CDR3 DNA: TGTGCCAGCAGCTTGGTTAGGGGTGGGAATGAGCAGTTCTTC. Translating it yields CASSLVRGGNEQFF.

V usage is TRBV19 and J usage is TRBJ2-1, with TRBD2 as a possible D gene (6 bases). Germline V lookup: CDR1 LNHDA, CDR2 SQIVND (reference sequence). The germline V and J ends were trimmed by 3 bases and 5 bases, with 14 bases remaining between them. There are 15 residues in the CDR3. The CDR3 DNA is TGTGCCAGTAGTATCTATGGGACTCCTAACAATGAGCAGTTCTTC. This encodes CASSIYGTPNNEQFF.

CDR3 protein: CAIGRNTEAFF. CDR3 in DNA: TGTGCCATCGGACGGAACACTGAAGCTTTCTTT. The chain has TRBV28 and TRBJ1-1; D gene unclear. Germline assignment: CDR1 MDHEN and CDR2 SYDVKM. The CDR3 covers 11 residues. Trimming left V 10 bases short and J 1 base short, with 7 bases between. The full variable domain, in which reference TRBV28 and TRBJ1-1 provide the parts outside the CDR3, is DVKVTQSSRYLVKRTGEKVFLECVQDMDHENMFWYRQDPGLGLRLIYFSYDVKMKEKGDIPEGYSVSREKKERFSLILESASTNQTSMYLCAIGRNTEAFFGQGTRLTVV.

This clone was detected a few times. V usage is TRBV18 and J usage is TRBJ1-5; a possible D gene is TRBD1 (5 bases). V was pared by 2 bases and J by 3 bases, with 11 bases between. Germline values: CDR1 KGHSH, CDR2 LQKENI. The CDR3 loop spans 15 amino acids. In nucleotides, the CDR3 is TGTGCCAGCTCACCAGGGGGACGGAACAATCAGCCCCAGCATTTT. It specifies CASSPGGRNNQPQHF.

The chain combines TRBV28 with TRBJ2-3; perhaps TRBD1 as D (6 bases). CDR1 and CDR2 from the germline V gene are MDHEN and SYDVKM. This CDR3 contains 16 residues. V was cut by 7 bases and J by 5 bases, with 22 bases left in between. The CDR3 here is CASTQSLGAQRDTQYF. The CDR3 region has the DNA TGTGCCAGCACTCAAAGTTTGGGGGCCCAAAGAGATACGCAGTATTTT.

This clone was recorded only once. The chain combines TRBV28 with TRBJ2-7; 7 bases are a match to TRBD1. V lost 4 bases, J lost 2 bases, and 5 bases stayed unmatched. Looked up from germline, CDR1 is MDHEN and CDR2 is SYDVKM. The CDR3 has 14 amino acids. CDR3 in amino acids: CASSSGDRPYEQYF. As DNA, the CDR3 is TGTGCCAGCAGTTCTGGGGACAGACCCTACGAGCAGTACTTC.

The rearrangement links TRBV18 to TRBJ1-5; TRBD1 is a possible D gene (5 bases). The V gene lost 2 bases and the J gene lost 6 bases, with 11 bases spanning the gap. Germline loops: CDR1 KGHSH, CDR2 LQKENI. The CDR3 spans 14 residues. CDR3 in amino acids: CASSPGREVQPQHF. The CDR3 DNA follows: TGTGCCAGCTCACCAGGCAGGGAGGTTCAGCCCCAGCATTTT.

Points on this clone: At one of its ends the junction is not consistent with the germline gene, which may arise from a read error. The chain joins TRBV7-9 to TRBJ2-3; TRBD2 matches 11 bases. CDR1 is SEHNR and CDR2 is FQNEAQ in the germline V gene (reference sequence). The CDR3 sequence is 11 residues long. CDR3 sequence (DNA): TGCGCTAGCGGGAGGACAGATACGCAGTATTTT. Its protein product is CASGRTDTQYF.

The chain links TRBV12-5 to TRBJ2-1; 8 nucleotides agree with TRBD1. The V gene's germline CDR1 is LGHNT and CDR2 FRNRAP. The CDR3 has 16 residues. Losses at the gene ends were 1 base for V and 2 bases for J; bases not matched to a gene: 4. Here the CDR3 DNA reads TGTGCTAGTGGTTTGGCACAGGGGGACACCTACAATGAGCAGTTCTTC. This sequence encodes CASGLAQGDTYNEQFF. Using reference TRBV12-5 and TRBJ2-1 for the parts outside the CDR3, the full variable domain is DARVTQTPRHKVTEMGQEVTMRCQPILGHNTVFWYRQTMMQGLELLAYFRNRAPLDDSGMPKDRFSAEMPDATLATLKIQPSEPRDSAVYFCASGLAQGDTYNEQFFGPGTRLTVL.

The chain uses TRBV18 and TRBJ2-3; TRBD2 matches at 7 bases. V lost 2 bases and J lost 5; bases outside the gene matches: 7. This CDR3 comprises 15 residues. Germline loops: CDR1 KGHSH, CDR2 LQKENI. The CDR3 DNA sequence: TGTGCCAGCTCACCATCGGAGTCTAGCGGAGATACGCAGTATTTT. Residues: CASSPSESSGDTQYF.

This chain joins TRBV18 and TRBJ1-5, with 11 positions matching TRBD1. The V segment lost 5 bases and the J segment 6 bases; nucleotides outside the gene matches: 21. Per the germline V gene, CDR1 is KGHSH and CDR2 is LQKENI. CDR3 size: 20 residues. The CDR3: CASSSTYSGTGGLSGQPQHF. CDR3 sequence (DNA): TGTGCCAGCTCATCCACTTATTCCGGGACAGGGGGGCTCTCTGGTCAGCCCCAGCATTTT.

This chain links TRBV5-6 with TRBJ2-5, with D possibly being TRBD2 (5 bases). Between the trimmed V and J ends, which lost 4 bases and 5 bases, there was a span of 24 bases. Germline V gives CDR1 SGHDT, CDR2 YYEEEE. The CDR3 has 17 residues. This CDR3 is CASSLARVLVQRETQYF. The CDR3 nucleotides are TGTGCCAGCAGCCTGGCGCGGGTCCTTGTTCAGCGGGAGACCCAGTACTTC.

The chain has TRBV6-6 and TRBJ2-7, with TRBD2 matching over 10 bases. This CDR3 region has 13 residues. V gave up 3 bases and J gave up 9 bases; unmatched junction bases: 5. Germline V lookup: CDR1 MNHNY, CDR2 SVGAGI (reference sequence). CDR3 sequence: CASSYLAGVGQYF. The CDR3 bases are TGTGCCAGCAGTTATCTAGCGGGAGTAGGGCAGTACTTC.

This clone was recorded only once. This sequence joins TRBV9 and TRBJ1-6; the D gene is possibly TRBD1 (6 bases). V lost 4 bases and J 9 bases, leaving 20 bases between the germline ends. Germline-derived CDR1 and CDR2 are SGDLS and YYNGEE. The CDR3 sequence is 16 residues long. Here the CDR3 reads CASSSSSGQYVSPLHF. CDR3 coding DNA: TGTGCCAGCAGCTCTTCATCAGGACAGTACGTTTCACCCCTCCACTTT.

V usage is TRBV4-3 and J usage is TRBJ2-1, with D perhaps TRBD1 or TRBD2 (6 bases each). Trimming stripped 0 bases from V and 4 bases from J, with 16 bases between. This CDR3 is 17 amino acids long. Germline CDR1 LGHNA, CDR2 YSLEER. The CDR3 coding sequence is TGCGCCAGCAGCCAAGATCGGGGGCGGGGACTTTACAATGAGCAGTTCTTC. It yields the protein CASSQDRGRGLYNEQFF.

DNA for the CDR3: TGCGCCAGCAGCCAAGTTATGATCAGGGCAGGGGACATTCAGTACTTC. This translates into CASSQVMIRAGDIQYF. The chain is built from TRBV4-1 and TRBJ2-4, with a possible D match to TRBD1 (6 bases). The CDR3 sequence is 16 residues long. V was clipped by 1 base and J by 8 bases, with 18 bases between them. Per the germline V gene, CDR1 is MGHRA and CDR2 is YSYEKL.

The J gene is TRBJ1-1, the V gene TRBV7-2; perhaps TRBD1 as D (5 bases). The CDR3 totals 14 residues. Trimming shortened V by 2 bases and J by 1 base, and 8 bases separated the two germline ends. Germline V gene data show CDR1 as SGHTA and CDR2 as FQGNSA. The CDR3 DNA is TGTGCCAGCAGCTTAAGGCAGGGGAACACTGAAGCTTTCTTT. It codes for CASSLRQGNTEAFF.